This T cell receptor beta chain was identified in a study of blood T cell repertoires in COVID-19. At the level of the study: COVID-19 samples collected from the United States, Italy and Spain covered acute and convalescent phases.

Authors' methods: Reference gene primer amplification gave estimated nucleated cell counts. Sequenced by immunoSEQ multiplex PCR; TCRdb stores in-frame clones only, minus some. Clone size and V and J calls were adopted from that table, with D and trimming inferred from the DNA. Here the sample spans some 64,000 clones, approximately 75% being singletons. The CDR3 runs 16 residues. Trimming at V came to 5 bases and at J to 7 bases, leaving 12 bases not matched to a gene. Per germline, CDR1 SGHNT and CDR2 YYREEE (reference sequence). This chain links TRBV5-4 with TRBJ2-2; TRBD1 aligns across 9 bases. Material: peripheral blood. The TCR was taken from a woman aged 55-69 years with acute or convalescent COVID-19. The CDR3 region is CASSYPGQGGGGELFF. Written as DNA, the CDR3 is TGTGCCAGCAGTTATCCGGGACAGGGTGGTGGCGGGGAGCTGTTTTTT.